This passage covers 17 T cell receptor beta chains from one sample sequenced in a study of CD8 T cells in Susac syndrome. The RNA input was about 0.5 to 1 ug, and it was reverse transcribed with random hexamers. Each CDR3 protein gets one entry after TCRdb re-called the immunoSEQ multiplex PCR reads with MiXCR. The sample holds some 95,000 distinct CDR3 sequences; approximately 95% are singletons and the top ten take roughly 0.32%. Sequencing was performed on CD8+ T cells from PBMCs. These receptors originate from a human donor in good health.

The chain links TRBV19 to TRBJ1-2; D may be TRBD1 (5 bases). The V and J ends lost 3 bases and 5 bases respectively, with 16 bases between them. The CDR3 sequence is 15 residues long. The V gene's germline CDR1 is LNHDA and CDR2 SQIVND (reference sequence). The CDR3 DNA reads as TGTGCCAGTAGTATTTTGTGGAAAGACAGTTATGGCTACACCTTC. It is translated as CASSILWKDSYGYTF.

The chain combines TRBV2 with TRBJ2-6; no firm D call. Germline V gene sequence: CDR1 SNHLY, CDR2 FYNNEI. V was trimmed by 6 bases and J by 2 bases, leaving 5 bases between them. The CDR3 covers 13 residues. CDR3 protein: CASSTTGANVLTF. CDR3 coding DNA: TGTGCCAGCAGCACGACTGGGGCCAACGTCCTGACTTTC.

This sequence joins TRBV6-5 and TRBJ2-3; D is uncertain. Germline-derived CDR1 and CDR2 are MNHEY and SVGAGI. CDR3 size: 14 residues. Trimming took 2 bases from V and 6 from J, leaving 12 bases between them. CDR3 region: CASSYRTVLDTQYF. CDR3 nucleotide sequence: TGTGCCAGCAGTTACCGGACCGTCCTGGATACGCAGTATTTT.

V gene TRBV20-1 combines with J gene TRBJ2-5, with 7 bases identical to TRBD2. CDR3 size: 16 residues. The V segment lost 6 bases and the J segment 1 base; nucleotides outside the gene matches: 14. Germline lookup yields CDR1 DFQATT and CDR2 SNEGSKA (reference sequence). CDR3 region: CSAPGSLAETQETQYF. Here the CDR3 DNA reads TGCAGTGCCCCCGGTAGCCTAGCGGAAACCCAAGAGACCCAGTACTTC.

The CDR3 loop is CASSRGVYYEQYF. CDR3 nucleotide sequence: TGTGCCAGTAGTCGCGGGGTTTACTACGAGCAGTACTTC. This chain links TRBV19 with TRBJ2-7; D perhaps matches TRBD2 (6 bases). The V gene's germline CDR1 is LNHDA and CDR2 SQIVND (reference sequence). V shed 5 bases and J shed 3 bases, with 11 bases lying between them. The CDR3 totals 13 residues.

V is TRBV3-1 and J is TRBJ2-7, with 7 bases aligning to TRBD1. Germline values: CDR1 LGHDT, CDR2 YNNKEL (reference sequence). The CDR3 totals 15 residues. Trimming removed 0 bases from V and 6 bases from J; junction bases left unmatched: 8. CDR3 DNA sequence: TGTGCCAGCAGCCAAGATCAGGGGGTATGGTTCGAGCAGTACTTC. As protein: CASSQDQGVWFEQYF.

The chain recombines TRBV4-1 with TRBJ2-2; D may correspond to TRBD1 or TRBD2 (6 bases each). Trimming removed 1 base at V and 2 bases at J, with 11 bases between. The germline CDR1 and CDR2 sequences are MGHRA and YSYEKL. This CDR3 spans 16 amino acids. The CDR3 coding sequence is TGCGCCAGCAGCCAAGCTGGGGGGCGAAACACCGGGGAGCTGTTTTTT. This encodes CASSQAGGRNTGELFF.

CDR3 nucleotide sequence: TGTGCCAGCAGTTCGCCGGGACAGGGAGAGAGAAAACTGTTTTTT. It yields the protein CASSSPGQGERKLFF. The V and J genes are TRBV25-1 and TRBJ1-4; 9 nucleotides match TRBD1. CDR3 length: 15 residues. Germline CDR1 reads MGHDK; CDR2 reads SYGVNS. J lost 10 bases, V lost 5 bases, and 11 bases had no gene match.

The rearrangement uses TRBV5-1 and TRBJ2-7; D is unresolved. Germline assignment: CDR1 SGHRS and CDR2 YFSETQ. V was pared by 3 bases and J by 5 bases, with 9 bases between. The CDR3 has 12 amino acids. CDR3 nucleotides: TGCGCCAGCAGCTGGCCAACTAACGAGCAGTACTTC. Protein sequence: CASSWPTNEQYF.

This clonotype appeared a single time. The V call is TRBV20-1, the J call TRBJ2-1; D is unclear. Trimming pared 0 bases from V and 6 bases from J, leaving 9 bases between. The germline gives CDR1 DFQATT, CDR2 SNEGSKA (reference sequence). This CDR3 is 13 amino acids long. CDR3: CSARDLETNEQFF. In DNA form, the CDR3 reads TGCAGTGCTAGAGATCTGGAAACCAATGAGCAGTTCTTC.

The chain joins TRBV20-1 to TRBJ2-7; 12 bases are shared with TRBD2. Germline V CDR1 and CDR2: DFQATT, SNEGSKA (reference sequence). The ends lost 5 bases at V and 2 bases at J; junction bases unmatched: 10. This CDR3 spans 16 amino acids. CDR3 region: CSASSLAGGSPYEQYF. In DNA form, the CDR3 reads TGCAGTGCTTCTTCACTAGCGGGGGGTTCTCCCTACGAGCAGTACTTC.

This clonotype was observed once. The chain carries TRBV27 and TRBJ2-6, with D perhaps TRBD1 or TRBD2 (5 bases each). V lost 0 bases and J lost 2, with 11 bases in between. The germline V gene has CDR1 MNHEY and CDR2 SMNVEV (reference sequence). This CDR3 spans 17 amino acids. The CDR3 sequence is CASSLSQRGTGANVLTF. CDR3 DNA sequence: TGTGCCAGCAGTTTATCCCAACGGGGCACTGGGGCCAACGTCCTGACTTTC.

V gene TRBV6-4 combines with J gene TRBJ2-3, with 14 bases fitting TRBD2. CDR1 is MRHNA, CDR2 SNTAGT, per germline. The CDR3 is made up of 14 amino acids. Losses at the gene ends were 6 bases for V and 5 bases for J; bases not matched to a gene: 1. The CDR3 DNA follows: TGTGCCAGCAGCGGACTAGCGGGGGGAGATACGCAGTATTTT. Its translation is CASSGLAGGDTQYF.

V usage is TRBV29-1 and J usage is TRBJ2-7; 13 bases agree with TRBD2. Germline V gene sequence: CDR1 SQVTM, CDR2 ANQGSEA. The J segment lost 0 bases and the V segment lost 1 base, leaving 6 bases of the junction unmatched. The CDR3 totals 17 residues. CDR3 nucleotides: TGCAGCGTTGAAGGAAGGGGACTAGCGGGGACCTCCTACGAGCAGTACTTC. The encoded protein is CSVEGRGLAGTSYEQYF.

The chain has TRBV6-5 and TRBJ1-3; a possible D gene is TRBD1 (5 bases). Germline V lookup: CDR1 MNHEY, CDR2 SVGAGI. The CDR3 consists of 15 residues. V dropped 0 bases and J dropped 1 base, with 7 bases sitting between them. The CDR3 nucleotides are TGTGCCAGCAGTTACTCGGGGGGGTCTGGAAACACCATATATTTT. Translated, it gives CASSYSGGSGNTIYF.

The chain combines TRBV13 with TRBJ2-5; TRBD2 might be the D (5 bases). V lost 6 bases and J lost 1, with 15 bases in between. The CDR3 runs 15 residues. CDR1 is PRHDT, CDR2 FYEKMQ, per germline (reference sequence). The CDR3 reads CASSSRGPGQETQYF. DNA of the CDR3: TGTGCCAGCAGTTCTCGGGGTCCCGGCCAAGAGACCCAGTACTTC.

CDR3 sequence (DNA): TGTGCCAGCAGCCGTAGCGGGGGCCTCACAGATACGCAGTATTTT. Its protein is CASSRSGGLTDTQYF. The chain recombines TRBV6-5 with TRBJ2-3; TRBD2 matches at 9 bases. The germline V gene has CDR1 MNHEY and CDR2 SVGAGI. This CDR3 spans 15 amino acids. With 6 bases clipped from V and 2 bases from J, the junction kept 6 bases outside the gene matches.